The clone carrying this T cell receptor beta chain was seen a single time. This entry comes from a study of blood T cell repertoires in COVID-19. Study at large: Acute and convalescent COVID-19 samples came from the United States, Italy and Spain. PBMCs, B-cell-depleted T cells, or T cells were the source of the cDNA or gDNA that made up the material.

The germline gives CDR1 SGHTA, CDR2 FQGNSA. V lost 5 bases to trimming and J lost 4 bases; unmatched junction nucleotides: 12. The CDR3 contains 17 residues. Original processing notes: From reference gene primer amplification, estimates of nucleated cell counts were derived. Clones were read by immunoSEQ multiplex PCR, and TCRdb kept only the in-frame ones, dropping some. The DNA was the basis for D and trimming; V, J and clone size are from that table. Altogether some 140,000 clones are present, around 86% being singletons, with the ten largest covering about a sixth. V and J are TRBV7-2 and TRBJ2-7; TRBD2 aligns across 12 bases. The sequencing input was peripheral blood. The clonotype originates from a woman in her fifties or sixties who had recovered from COVID-19. The CDR3 coding sequence is TGTGCCAGCAGCCCAAGACTAGCGGGAGTTCCTTTTTACGAGCAGTACTTC. Amino acid sequence: CASSPRLAGVPFYEQYF.